These T cell receptor beta chains were read from a single sample in a study of early stage breast cancer tumors. Generated by immunoSEQ multiplex PCR, the TCRdb table keeps only in-frame clones and is missing some. Here the sample spans about 28,000 clones, approximately 80% being singletons. Sequencing was carried out using blood. These receptors originate from a person between 60 and 69 years old with breast cancer. Both conserved end residues are part of each CDR3. A D gene is named only where the DNA matches it firmly. Only part of the rows carry a size: once, few, many, or a class if the clone is expanded.

D	V	J	size	DNA	CDR3
TRBD1	TRBV18	TRBJ1-1	-	TGTGCCAGCTCCCAAGACAGGGCGAACACTGAAGCTTTCTTT	CASSQDRANTEAFF
TRBD2	TRBV25-1	TRBJ2-2	-	TGTGCCAGCAGTGCAGCGGGAGGGCCCACCGGGGAGCTGTTTTTT	CASSAAGGPTGELFF
-	TRBV11-2	TRBJ2-7	-	TGTGCCAGCAGCTTGGCAGGGAAAATAAACGAGCAGTACTTC	CASSLAGKINEQYF
-	TRBV7-9	TRBJ2-5	-	TGTGCCAGCAGCCCCCGACTGACGCTAGAGGTTGGGACCCAGTACTTC	CASSPRLTLEVGTQYF
-	TRBV5-1	TRBJ2-3	-	TGCGCCAGCAGCTCCCGTGGCACATGGGCGGATACGCAGTATTTT	CASSSRGTWADTQYF
-	TRBV29-1	TRBJ2-3	-	TGCAGCGTTCCCGTTATAAGCACAGATACGCAGTATTTT	CSVPVISTDTQYF
-	TRBV21-1	TRBJ2-1	-	TGTGCCAGCAGCAAAGGGGACTCGAGCTCCTACAATGAGCAGTTCTTC	CASSKGDSSSYNEQFF
-	TRBV4-3	TRBJ1-3	-	TGCGCCAGCAGCCAAGATCGGGGGGGATTAGGAAACACCATATATTTT	CASSQDRGGLGNTIYF
TRBD2	TRBV5-1	TRBJ2-5	medium-sized	TGCGCCAGCAGCAAGGGACTAGCGGGAGAAATAGAGACCCAGTACTTC	CASSKGLAGEIETQYF
TRBD1	TRBV6-6	TRBJ1-1	-	TGTGCCAGCAGTTGGGGACAGGGTAGGAACACTGAAGCTTTCTTT	CASSWGQGRNTEAFF
-	TRBV10-2	TRBJ1-1	-	TGCGCCAGCACGCCTGGGGGGGGGACTGAAGCTTTCTTT	CASTPGGGTEAFF
TRBD1	TRBV5-4	TRBJ2-7	once	TGTGCCAGCAGCTACGGGCGACAGGGACACAACGAGCAGTACTTC	CASSYGRQGHNEQYF
-	TRBV7-6	TRBJ1-5	-	TGTGCCAGCAGCCTAAGGGGTGCTCAGCCCCAGCATTTT	CASSLRGAQPQHF
-	TRBV2	TRBJ2-7	-	TGTGCCAGCAAAAAGAGGTTCTACGAGCAGTACTTC	CASKKRFYEQYF
TRBD2	TRBV18	TRBJ2-5	-	TGTGCCAGCTCACCATCGACTAGCGGGAGTCGAGAGACCCAGTACTTC	CASSPSTSGSRETQYF
-	TRBV5-8	TRBJ1-1	-	TGTGCCAGCAGCCCCAGGCTCGCGGGGGCGTACACTGAAGCTTTCTTT	CASSPRLAGAYTEAFF
-	TRBV4-3	TRBJ2-7	-	TGCGCCAGCCAACGAACCGGTACCCGATCCCGACTTACCTACGAGCAGTACTTC	CASQRTGTRSRLTYEQYF
TRBD1	TRBV29-1	TRBJ2-1	-	TGCAGCGTTGGGGACGGACAGGGGAAGCAGTTCTTC	CSVGDGQGKQFF
-	TRBV21-1	TRBJ1-1	-	TGTGCCAGCAGCCAAAAGACAGGGGGCTTGATCACTGAAGCTTTCTTT	CASSQKTGGLITEAFF
TRBD2	TRBV7-8	TRBJ2-7	-	TGTGCCAGCAGCCCAACCACCACTAGCGGGAGCTACGAGCAGTACTTC	CASSPTTTSGSYEQYF
TRBD2	TRBV7-9	TRBJ2-1	-	TGTGCCAGCAGGACTAGCGGGTACTCCTACAATGAGCAGTTCTTC	CASRTSGYSYNEQFF
-	TRBV28	TRBJ1-1	-	TGTGCCAGCAGTTTGTGGGGGCGGGTCACTGAAGCTTTCTTT	CASSLWGRVTEAFF
-	TRBV18	TRBJ1-3	-	TGTGCCAGCTCACCGGAAAGGCAGGGCTCTGGAAACACCATATATTTT	CASSPERQGSGNTIYF
-	TRBV18	TRBJ1-3	-	TGTGCCGGAGCACCGGGACAAGCAATGGGAGGAAACACCATATATTTT	CAGAPGQAMGGNTIYF
-	TRBV2	TRBJ2-1	-	TGTGCCAGCAGCGCGGACAGCTCCTACAATGAGCAGTTCTTC	CASSADSSYNEQFF
TRBD1	TRBV5-1	TRBJ1-2	-	TGCGCCAGCAGCCCCTGGGACAGGCTCTATGGCTACACCTTC	CASSPWDRLYGYTF
TRBD1	TRBV19	TRBJ2-7	-	TGTGCCAGTAGTCTGACAGGGGGGAGCGAGCAGTACTTC	CASSLTGGSEQYF
-	TRBV11-3	TRBJ2-3	few	TGTGCCAGCAGCTTAGGACTGGCAGATACGCAGTATTTT	CASSLGLADTQYF
TRBD1	TRBV20-1	TRBJ1-1	-	TGCAGTGCTAGAAGGGACAGGGGGATTTTCTTT	CSARRDRGIFF
-	TRBV11-2	TRBJ1-5	few	TGTGCCAGCAGCACGTCGGACATTAGCAATCAGCCCCAGCATTTT	CASSTSDISNQPQHF
TRBD2	TRBV28	TRBJ2-5	-	TGTGCCAGCAGTTGGGGACTAGCGGAAGAGACCCAGTACTTC	CASSWGLAEETQYF
-	TRBV30	TRBJ1-1	-	TGTGCCTGGAGTAGCCAGGGAAGGGGAAATGCTGAAGCTTTCTTT	CAWSSQGRGNAEAFF
TRBD2	TRBV11-3	TRBJ2-1	-	TGTGCCAGCAGCTTAGGACTAGCGATCAATGAGCAGTTCTTC	CASSLGLAINEQFF
-	TRBV7-2	TRBJ2-7	-	TGTGCCAGCACGAGACAGGATAGTGACTACGAGCAGTACTTC	CASTRQDSDYEQYF
-	TRBV6-4	TRBJ2-2	-	TGTGCCAGCAGTCAGGATGGCGGGGAGCTGTTTTTT	CASSQDGGELFF
TRBD2	TRBV7-2	TRBJ2-3	-	TGTGCCAGCAGCTTAGCGCGGAATGGAGGACTAGTTAGCACAGATACGCAGTATTTT	CASSLARNGGLVSTDTQYF
TRBD2	TRBV7-2	TRBJ2-7	-	TGTGCCAGCAGCTTAGCCCGCAGCGGGAGGGCCTACGAGCAGTACTTC	CASSLARSGRAYEQYF
-	TRBV30	TRBJ2-5	-	TGTGCCTGGAGTGTTATTGGGGGGGCGGAGACCCAGTACTTC	CAWSVIGGAETQYF
-	TRBV7-9	TRBJ1-2	-	TGTGCCAGCAGCTCTCCCGGGGGAGGGGCCTATGGCTACACCTTC	CASSSPGGGAYGYTF
-	TRBV27	TRBJ2-3	-	TGTGCCAGCAGTTCCAAAACAAGGAGGGGAGATACGCAGTATTTT	CASSSKTRRGDTQYF
-	TRBV25-1	TRBJ1-2	once	TGTGCCAGCGAATCCAGCTTCTCGGGGCAGGGGTACACCTTC	CASESSFSGQGYTF
-	TRBV7-9	TRBJ2-3	once	TGTGCCATCCAGGAGGGAGGCGACCTTAATACGCAGTATTTT	CAIQEGGDLNTQYF
-	TRBV2	TRBJ2-1	medium-sized	TGTGCCAGCAGGGAGAGGGCCAGCTACAATGAGCAGTTCTTC	CASRERASYNEQFF
-	TRBV28	TRBJ2-7	-	TGTGCCAGCAGTTTAATCAACTCCTACGAGCAGTACTTC	CASSLINSYEQYF
TRBD1	TRBV27	TRBJ1-5	-	TGTGCCAGCAGTCCCGGGGACAGCTTCAATCAGCCCCAGCATTTT	CASSPGDSFNQPQHF
TRBD1	TRBV7-9	TRBJ2-5	-	TGTGCCAGCAGCTACGGGACAGGGGCCCAAGAGACCCAGTACTTC	CASSYGTGAQETQYF
-	TRBV19	TRBJ1-2	-	TGTGCCAGTAGTAGGCCCTGGGACTTCCCCTATGGCTACACCTTC	CASSRPWDFPYGYTF
TRBD2	TRBV2	TRBJ2-1	-	TGTGCCAGCAGTCCCAATCCGGGAGGGGGTGGCGAGCAGTTCTTC	CASSPNPGGGGEQFF
-	TRBV4-3	TRBJ2-1	-	TGCGCCAGCAGCCAAGACCCCGGAGGCGGGGTATTGACGGCGCAGTTCTTC	CASSQDPGGGVLTAQFF
TRBD2	TRBV7-7	TRBJ2-5	-	TGTGCCAGCAGCGTGAGACTAGCGGTCCAAGAGACCCAGTACTTC	CASSVRLAVQETQYF
TRBD1	TRBV14	TRBJ2-4	-	TGTGCCAGCAGCCAAGTCGGGACAGTGAAAAACATTCAGTACTTC	CASSQVGTVKNIQYF
TRBD1	TRBV6-4	TRBJ2-5	-	TGTGCCAGCAGCCCCGGGACAGGGGGCCAAGAGACCCAGTACTTC	CASSPGTGGQETQYF
TRBD2	TRBV9	TRBJ2-3	-	TGTGCCAGCAGCCTAGCGGGAGGGCCATTAGATACGCAGTATTTT	CASSLAGGPLDTQYF
TRBD1	TRBV4-3	TRBJ2-1	-	TGCGCCAGCAGCCAAGAGGACAGGGGTCGGGATGAGCAGTTCTTC	CASSQEDRGRDEQFF
-	TRBV5-6	TRBJ2-7	-	TGTGCCAGCAGCTTTTCAGGTATCAACTCCTACGAGCAGTACTTC	CASSFSGINSYEQYF